The rows below give T cell receptor beta chains drawn from one sample of a study of cytomegalovirus exposure and HLA in healthy donors. Measured with immunoSEQ multiplex PCR; TCRdb has only the in-frame clones, and not every one. This table holds roughly 190,000 clones, roughly 86% found once. Sequencing was done on a sample of PBMCs. Source of these receptors: a woman aged 18-35 years in good health and CMV-seronegative. CDR3s include the opening cysteine and the closing phenylalanine or tryptophan. The order of the fields is clone size, V gene, J gene, D gene, CDR3 length, CDR3 protein, CDR3 DNA. D genes are given only for firm matches. Size values are once, few and many counts, or a class for expanded clones, and some rows have none.

clone size: .; V gene: TRBV28; J gene: TRBJ1-6; D gene: .; CDR3 length: 13; CDR3 protein: CASAGTMDSPLHF; CDR3 DNA: TGTGCCAGCGCGGGAACTATGGATTCACCCCTCCACTTT
clone size: .; V gene: TRBV30; J gene: TRBJ2-7; D gene: TRBD2; CDR3 length: 14; CDR3 protein: CAWSHLAGGEEQYF; CDR3 DNA: TGTGCCTGGAGTCATCTAGCGGGGGGGGAGGAGCAGTACTTC
clone size: .; V gene: TRBV6-6; J gene: TRBJ2-1; D gene: .; CDR3 length: 14; CDR3 protein: CASSLTREYNEQFF; CDR3 DNA: TGTGCCAGCAGTTTGACTAGGGAGTACAATGAGCAGTTCTTC
clone size: .; V gene: TRBV2; J gene: TRBJ1-2; D gene: .; CDR3 length: 14; CDR3 protein: CASSGEQGYYGYTF; CDR3 DNA: TGTGCCAGCAGTGGCGAACAGGGCTACTATGGCTACACCTTC
clone size: .; V gene: TRBV4-1; J gene: TRBJ2-1; D gene: .; CDR3 length: 17; CDR3 protein: CASSLRTVGGPFDEQFF; CDR3 DNA: TGCGCCAGCAGCCTTAGGACAGTCGGTGGGCCTTTTGATGAGCAGTTCTTC
clone size: few; V gene: TRBV6-6; J gene: TRBJ2-7; D gene: TRBD2; CDR3 length: 15; CDR3 protein: CATSEGSSGRSEQYF; CDR3 DNA: TGTGCCACCTCTGAGGGATCGAGCGGGAGAAGCGAGCAGTACTTC
clone size: .; V gene: TRBV27; J gene: TRBJ2-2; D gene: TRBD2; CDR3 length: 16; CDR3 protein: CASGTGQTSATGELFF; CDR3 DNA: TGTGCCAGCGGGACCGGCCAGACTAGCGCCACCGGGGAGCTGTTTTTT
clone size: few; V gene: TRBV30; J gene: TRBJ1-5; D gene: .; CDR3 length: 13; CDR3 protein: CAWNRNGNQPQHF; CDR3 DNA: TGTGCCTGGAACAGGAATGGCAATCAGCCCCAGCATTTT
clone size: .; V gene: TRBV15; J gene: TRBJ2-7; D gene: TRBD2; CDR3 length: 16; CDR3 protein: CATSREVAGVHYEQYF; CDR3 DNA: TGTGCCACCAGCAGAGAAGTCGCGGGGGTCCATTACGAGCAGTACTTC
clone size: few; V gene: TRBV19; J gene: TRBJ2-2; D gene: TRBD2; CDR3 length: 15; CDR3 protein: CASKTGGAGTGELFF; CDR3 DNA: TGTGCCAGTAAAACCGGGGGGGCTGGCACCGGGGAGCTGTTTTTT
clone size: .; V gene: TRBV6-5; J gene: TRBJ2-7; D gene: TRBD2; CDR3 length: 12; CDR3 protein: CASTAGGYEQYF; CDR3 DNA: TGTGCCAGCACCGCGGGGGGGTACGAGCAGTACTTC
clone size: .; V gene: TRBV7-9; J gene: TRBJ1-1; D gene: .; CDR3 length: 14; CDR3 protein: CASSFFRGAAEAFF; CDR3 DNA: TGTGCCAGCAGCTTTTTCAGGGGCGCGGCTGAAGCTTTCTTT
clone size: .; V gene: TRBV7-8; J gene: TRBJ2-7; D gene: .; CDR3 length: 14; CDR3 protein: CASSLGGAPYEQYF; CDR3 DNA: TGTGCCAGCAGCTTGGGCGGGGCTCCCTACGAGCAGTACTTC
clone size: .; V gene: TRBV6-5; J gene: TRBJ1-1; D gene: .; CDR3 length: 15; CDR3 protein: CASSYSSNRDTEAFF; CDR3 DNA: TGTGCCAGCAGTTACTCTTCCAACAGGGACACTGAAGCTTTCTTT
clone size: .; V gene: TRBV7-6; J gene: TRBJ2-3; D gene: TRBD1; CDR3 length: 15; CDR3 protein: CASSQGDRDPDTQYF; CDR3 DNA: TGTGCCAGCAGCCAAGGGGACAGGGATCCAGATACGCAGTATTTT
clone size: .; V gene: TRBV2; J gene: TRBJ1-3; D gene: .; CDR3 length: 15; CDR3 protein: CASSEVSGVGNTIYF; CDR3 DNA: TGTGCCAGCAGTGAGGTTTCAGGGGTCGGAAACACCATATATTTT
clone size: .; V gene: TRBV5-1; J gene: TRBJ2-7; D gene: TRBD2; CDR3 length: 18; CDR3 protein: CASSLGLAGGPSSYEQYF; CDR3 DNA: TGCGCCAGCAGCTTGGGGCTAGCGGGGGGGCCCAGCTCCTACGAGCAGTACTTC
clone size: .; V gene: TRBV15; J gene: TRBJ2-5; D gene: TRBD1; CDR3 length: 14; CDR3 protein: CATSKDRGRETQYF; CDR3 DNA: TGTGCCACCAGCAAAGACAGGGGGAGGGAGACCCAGTACTTC
clone size: few; V gene: TRBV6-1; J gene: TRBJ1-4; D gene: .; CDR3 length: 14; CDR3 protein: CASSEFRNNEKLFF; CDR3 DNA: TGTGCCAGCAGTGAATTCAGGAATAATGAAAAACTGTTTTTT
clone size: .; V gene: TRBV7-8; J gene: TRBJ2-6; D gene: TRBD2; CDR3 length: 18; CDR3 protein: CASSYGLAGYSGANVLTF; CDR3 DNA: TGTGCCAGCAGCTACGGGCTAGCGGGGTACTCTGGGGCCAACGTCCTGACTTTC
clone size: .; V gene: TRBV11-1; J gene: TRBJ2-7; D gene: .; CDR3 length: 14; CDR3 protein: CASSSPGASYEQYF; CDR3 DNA: TGTGCCAGCAGCTCCCCAGGGGCCTCCTACGAGCAGTACTTC
clone size: .; V gene: TRBV11-2; J gene: TRBJ1-1; D gene: .; CDR3 length: 13; CDR3 protein: CASSPTTATEAFF; CDR3 DNA: TGTGCCAGCAGCCCGACGACAGCTACTGAAGCTTTCTTT
clone size: .; V gene: TRBV7-3; J gene: TRBJ2-3; D gene: .; CDR3 length: 15; CDR3 protein: CASSLRQTSTDTQYF; CDR3 DNA: TGTGCCAGCAGCTTAAGGCAGACTAGCACAGATACGCAGTATTTT
clone size: .; V gene: TRBV7-8; J gene: TRBJ2-5; D gene: .; CDR3 length: 15; CDR3 protein: CASSLNRGPSENQYF; CDR3 DNA: TGTGCCAGCAGCTTAAATCGGGGTCCCTCGGAGAACCAGTACTTC
clone size: .; V gene: TRBV7-2; J gene: TRBJ2-5; D gene: .; CDR3 length: 12; CDR3 protein: CASSLFRETQYF; CDR3 DNA: TGTGCCAGCAGCTTATTCCGAGAGACCCAGTACTTC
clone size: .; V gene: TRBV28; J gene: TRBJ1-4; D gene: .; CDR3 length: 15; CDR3 protein: CASNKVAASGEKLFF; CDR3 DNA: TGTGCCAGCAATAAAGTCGCGGCCTCGGGTGAAAAACTGTTTTTT
clone size: .; V gene: TRBV19; J gene: TRBJ2-7; D gene: TRBD2; CDR3 length: 15; CDR3 protein: CASRGTSGSQLEQYF; CDR3 DNA: TGTGCCAGTAGGGGGACTAGCGGGAGCCAGCTCGAGCAGTACTTC
clone size: .; V gene: TRBV29-1; J gene: TRBJ2-7; D gene: .; CDR3 length: 13; CDR3 protein: CSVADRTPYEQYF; CDR3 DNA: TGCAGCGTTGCTGACAGGACACCCTACGAGCAGTACTTC
clone size: .; V gene: TRBV7-9; J gene: TRBJ1-3; D gene: .; CDR3 length: 18; CDR3 protein: CASSLGQIGAHSGNTIYF; CDR3 DNA: TGTGCCAGCAGCTTGGGACAAATTGGGGCACACTCTGGAAACACCATATATTTT
clone size: once; V gene: TRBV6-1; J gene: TRBJ1-6; D gene: .; CDR3 length: 12; CDR3 protein: CASSNRDSPLHF; CDR3 DNA: TGTGCCAGCAGTAACAGGGACTCACCCCTCCACTTT
clone size: .; V gene: TRBV28; J gene: TRBJ1-2; D gene: .; CDR3 length: 13; CDR3 protein: CASNDRNNYGYTF; CDR3 DNA: TGTGCCAGCAACGACAGGAATAACTATGGCTACACCTTC
clone size: .; V gene: TRBV6-5; J gene: TRBJ1-6; D gene: .; CDR3 length: 14; CDR3 protein: CALGSHIFDSPLHF; CDR3 DNA: TGTGCCTTGGGCAGCCATATTTTTGATTCACCCCTCCACTTT
clone size: .; V gene: TRBV28; J gene: TRBJ2-7; D gene: .; CDR3 length: 17; CDR3 protein: CATASTTSLYGSYEQYF; CDR3 DNA: TGTGCCACCGCCAGTACGACATCCCTTTACGGCTCCTACGAGCAGTACTTC
clone size: .; V gene: TRBV6-5; J gene: TRBJ1-4; D gene: .; CDR3 length: 11; CDR3 protein: CAAGGNEKLFF; CDR3 DNA: TGTGCGGCGGGGGGTAATGAAAAACTGTTTTTT
clone size: .; V gene: TRBV15; J gene: TRBJ1-6; D gene: .; CDR3 length: 14; CDR3 protein: CATSRDLEGAPLHF; CDR3 DNA: TGTGCCACCAGCAGAGATCTGGAGGGCGCACCCCTCCACTTT
clone size: .; V gene: TRBV7-3; J gene: TRBJ2-2; D gene: TRBD2; CDR3 length: 17; CDR3 protein: CASSPTWGEGLSGELFF; CDR3 DNA: TGTGCCAGCAGCCCGACTTGGGGGGAGGGCCTTTCCGGGGAGCTGTTTTTT
clone size: .; V gene: TRBV5-6; J gene: TRBJ2-7; D gene: .; CDR3 length: 12; CDR3 protein: CASSLDGYEQYF; CDR3 DNA: TGTGCCAGCAGCTTGGACGGCTACGAGCAGTACTTC
clone size: .; V gene: TRBV19; J gene: TRBJ1-5; D gene: TRBD1; CDR3 length: 13; CDR3 protein: CASRDRADQPQHF; CDR3 DNA: TGTGCCAGTAGGGACAGGGCTGATCAGCCCCAGCATTTT
clone size: .; V gene: TRBV18; J gene: TRBJ2-1; D gene: TRBD2; CDR3 length: 17; CDR3 protein: CASSPPLVGRAHNEQFF; CDR3 DNA: TGTGCCAGCTCACCACCGTTAGTCGGGAGGGCACACAATGAGCAGTTCTTC
clone size: .; V gene: TRBV21-1; J gene: TRBJ2-2; D gene: .; CDR3 length: 19; CDR3 protein: CASSKGGLAGGRDTGELFF; CDR3 DNA: TGTGCCAGCAGCAAAGGAGGACTAGCGGGGGGCCGCGACACCGGGGAGCTGTTTTTT
clone size: .; V gene: TRBV9; J gene: TRBJ1-1; D gene: .; CDR3 length: 14; CDR3 protein: CASRLGHQNTEAFF; CDR3 DNA: TGTGCCAGCAGACTGGGGCACCAGAACACTGAAGCTTTCTTT
clone size: .; V gene: TRBV5-1; J gene: TRBJ2-5; D gene: .; CDR3 length: 15; CDR3 protein: CASSDLPGYQETQYF; CDR3 DNA: TGCGCCAGCAGCGATCTACCAGGGTACCAAGAGACCCAGTACTTC
clone size: .; V gene: TRBV13; J gene: TRBJ2-7; D gene: .; CDR3 length: 14; CDR3 protein: CASSLESVPYEQYF; CDR3 DNA: TGTGCCAGCAGCTTAGAGAGCGTACCCTACGAGCAGTACTTC
clone size: .; V gene: TRBV2; J gene: TRBJ1-2; D gene: TRBD1; CDR3 length: 14; CDR3 protein: CASSGTGGNYGYTF; CDR3 DNA: TGTGCCAGCAGTGGAACAGGGGGCAACTATGGCTACACCTTC